This TCR beta chain was found in a study of T cell repertoires in aging, cancer and after chemotherapy. General observations from the study: Healthy donors lost TCR diversity with age mainly through richness, cancer patients through richness and evenness.

Amplification of TCR beta used genomic DNA extracted from peripheral blood. TRB rearrangements spanning V, D and J were amplified using mixed TRB-A/B primers. TCRdb fed the multiplex PCR reads into MiXCR, producing one record per CDR3 protein. The sample has 3,500 to 5,000 distinct CDR3 sequences; around 26% are singletons. Germline values: CDR1 LNHDA, CDR2 SQIVND (reference sequence). The CDR3 length is 15 residues. V was trimmed by 5 bases and J by 8 bases, leaving 21 bases between them. This clonotype was found a few times. What it binds is not known. The chain recombines TRBV19 with TRBJ1-1; perhaps TRBD1 as D (6 bases). The sequenced sample consisted of blood. The receptor was derived from a human donor with a blood cancer. CDR3 DNA: TGTGCCAGTAGTTTGGGACACCAAGGCCGTAAAGAAGCTTTCTTT. This codes for CASSLGHQGRKEAFF.